The rows below give T cell receptor beta chains drawn from one sample of a study of T cells in Graves' hyperthyroidism and ophthalmopathy. MiXCR, applied by TCRdb to the multiplex PCR reads, yields one record per CDR3 protein. The table has hundreds of thousands of distinct CDR3 sequences, about 45% seen once; the top ten hold about 7.8%. The sample taken for sequencing was peripheral blood or thyroid tissue (not recorded which). These receptors originate from a woman aged 18-29 years with Graves' hyperthyroidism. Each CDR3 is given with its conserved first and last residue. The size entry is marked missing in some rows and otherwise reads once, few, many or a size class.

abundance	v_gene	j_gene	CDR3aa
many	TRBV10-3	TRBJ2-7	CAISATGLASYEQYF
once	TRBV10-3	TRBJ1-1	CAISDPPQGGTEAFF
many	TRBV5-1	TRBJ2-7	CASSLPQAVSEEQYF
many	TRBV29-1	TRBJ2-7	CSVVSMGGDDNYEQYF
NA	TRBV10-1	TRBJ1-1	CASSHPTVNTEAFF
NA	TRBV10-3	TRBJ1-5	CAISRNQPQHF
NA	TRBV6-1	TRBJ2-5	CASSDYRGLETQYF
many	TRBV15	TRBJ1-5	CATRQVGDQPQHF
many	TRBV24-1	TRBJ1-2	CATSDIQVSHGYTF
NA	TRBV5-1	TRBJ1-5	CASSPGGGGGRSNQPQHF
many	TRBV7-9	TRBJ1-2	CASSPRTGNGYTF